The source of this T cell receptor (beta chain) is a study of blood T cells in healthy people across ages. The study's findings and limits: Fewer expanded clones and more diversity marked long-lived versus aged donors. One million T cells yielded diversity estimates that were considered underestimates.

Germline assignment: CDR1 MGHRA and CDR2 YSYEKL. V lost 8 bases, J lost 1 base, and 8 bases stayed unmatched. The CDR3 loop spans 15 amino acids. This clonotype was counted a few times. As yet, its antigen is unknown. Sample-barcoded 5' priming and a J-beta primer mix drove a second PCR of about 6 to 12 cycles. TCRdb passed the 5' RACE reads through MiXCR, listing each CDR3 protein once. This table holds roughly 1,000,000 distinct CDR3 sequences, under 30% found once. The data also belong to a second study, concerning T cells of mothers and their children. As that report states: Unrelated mother-child pairs always had slightly, but never significantly, lower normalized overlap than related pairs.

The specimen sequenced was blood. The V call is TRBV4-1, the J call TRBJ2-5; the match to TRBD1 covers 9 bases. The receptor comes from a girl aged 2 to 10 in good health. The CDR3 region is CASFRTGASQETQYF. The CDR3 DNA follows: TGCGCCAGCTTTCGGACAGGGGCTTCCCAAGAGACCCAGTACTTC.